The 25 T cell receptor beta chains below come from one sample, sequenced in a study of cytomegalovirus exposure and HLA in healthy donors. Assay: immunoSEQ multiplex PCR; the TCRdb copy retains only in-frame clones and omits some. The sample includes some 76,000 clones, about 94% of them seen just once. What was sequenced was PBMCs. Every receptor here comes from a young woman in good health and CMV-seronegative.

V gene TRBV6-1 combines with J gene TRBJ1-5; D is unresolved. Germline V gene sequence: CDR1 MNHNS, CDR2 SASEGT. The CDR3 loop spans 16 amino acids. V lost 4 bases, J lost 4 bases, and 17 bases lay in between. CDR3 in DNA: TGTGCCAGCAGTGGGCAACTACTAGGGTCTAATCAGCCCCAGCATTTT. It is translated as CASSGQLLGSNQPQHF.

The chain links TRBV7-2 to TRBJ1-1; D uncertain. Germline CDR1 SGHTA, CDR2 FQGNSA. Between the trimmed V and J ends, which lost 1 base and 5 bases, there was a span of 20 bases. CDR3 length: 17 residues. The CDR3 loop is CASSLGTQESTGTEAFF. The CDR3 coding sequence is TGTGCCAGCAGCTTAGGTACGCAGGAGTCAACGGGGACTGAAGCTTTCTTT.

This rearrangement joins TRBV15 to TRBJ1-5, with 9 positions matching TRBD1. The length of the CDR3 is 15 residues. Germline values: CDR1 LNHNV, CDR2 YYDKDF (reference sequence). V was clipped by 1 base and J by 4 bases; unmatched bases: 2. The CDR3 coding sequence is TGTGCCACCAGCAGAGGACAGGGGGGTAATCAGCCCCAGCATTTT. Translated: CATSRGQGGNQPQHF.

V and J are TRBV29-1 and TRBJ1-1; no clear D gene. The V gene's germline CDR1 is SQVTM and CDR2 ANQGSEA. The CDR3 spans 12 residues. Trimming took 7 bases from V and 5 from J, leaving 14 bases between them. CDR3 residues: CSASGSETEAFF. The CDR3 nucleotides read TGCAGCGCGTCGGGGTCCGAGACTGAAGCTTTCTTT.

V and J are TRBV29-1 and TRBJ1-1; the D gene is possibly TRBD1 (5 bases). The CDR3 spans 19 residues. Per germline, CDR1 SQVTM and CDR2 ANQGSEA. The ends were cut back, 5 bases at V and 0 bases at J, with 28 bases in the middle. The CDR3 DNA sequence: TGCAGCGTTTTCGGTCAGGGCGTCCCGAGAAGTTCCATGAACACTGAAGCTTTCTTT. It codes for CSVFGQGVPRSSMNTEAFF.

The chain recombines TRBV2 with TRBJ2-7; D not resolved. Per the germline V gene, CDR1 is SNHLY and CDR2 is FYNNEI. The CDR3 has 13 amino acids. Trimming pared 4 bases from V and 0 bases from J, leaving 7 bases between. The CDR3 loop is CASSAIPSYEQYF. DNA for the CDR3: TGTGCCAGCAGTGCTATACCCTCCTACGAGCAGTACTTC.

The chain joins TRBV6-5 to TRBJ1-2, with 7 bases matching TRBD1. J lost 7 bases, V lost 0 bases, and 8 bases had no gene match. Per the germline V gene, CDR1 is MNHEY and CDR2 is SVGAGI. This CDR3 contains 15 residues. The CDR3 region is CASSYSSGAGGGYTF. Written as DNA, the CDR3 is TGTGCCAGCAGTTACTCGAGTGGGGCAGGGGGTGGCTACACCTTC.

The chain combines TRBV28 with TRBJ2-1, with TRBD1 matching over 7 bases. CDR1 and CDR2 (germline): MDHEN, SYDVKM. This CDR3 comprises 14 residues. The J segment lost 4 bases and the V segment lost 7 bases, leaving 7 bases of the junction unmatched. CDR3 sequence: CASISGGWYNEQFF. For the CDR3, the DNA is TGTGCCAGCATATCAGGGGGTTGGTACAATGAGCAGTTCTTC.

The J gene is TRBJ1-4, the V gene TRBV10-3; 8 nucleotides line up with TRBD1. The CDR3 is 15 residues long. Germline V lookup: CDR1 ENHRY, CDR2 SYGVKD. V was pared by 11 bases and J by 6 bases, with 14 bases of the junction left unmatched. CDR3 residues: CAARQGKGDDEKLFF. CDR3 coding DNA: TGTGCCGCGCGACAGGGGAAGGGGGACGATGAAAAACTGTTTTTT.

The chain employs TRBV18 and TRBJ1-1; maybe TRBD1 (5 bases). Germline V gene sequence: CDR1 KGHSH, CDR2 LQKENI. The CDR3 spans 14 residues. Trimming left V 3 bases short and J 3 bases short, with 11 bases between. CDR3 sequence (DNA): TGTGCCAGCTCACCCCGGCAGGGTGACACTGAAGCTTTCTTT. This translates into CASSPRQGDTEAFF.

This clone occurred once. This chain connects TRBV5-5 to TRBJ2-2; 10 nucleotides align to TRBD2. With 4 bases clipped from V and 0 bases from J, the junction kept 15 bases outside the gene matches. The CDR3 is 20 amino acids. CDR1 is SGHKS and CDR2 is YYEKEE in the germline V gene (reference sequence). The CDR3 nucleotides read TGTGCCAGCAGCCCAATTCCGCGCCTAGCGGGAGCCCCGAACACCGGGGAGCTGTTTTTT. Its translation is CASSPIPRLAGAPNTGELFF.

This chain uses TRBV7-9 with TRBJ2-7, with 7 bases lining up with TRBD2. Per germline, CDR1 SEHNR and CDR2 FQNEAQ (reference sequence). With V trimmed by 5 bases and J by 7 bases, 14 bases remained unmatched. This CDR3 contains 15 residues. The CDR3 coding sequence is TGTGCCAGCAGCACCCGGGGGGACCGAGAAAGGGAGCAGTACTTC. It specifies CASSTRGDREREQYF.

The genes are TRBV7-6 and TRBJ2-2, with D tentatively TRBD2 (5 bases). Germline V gives CDR1 SGHVS, CDR2 FNYEAQ. This CDR3 has 14 residues. Deletions cut 3 bases from V and 4 bases from J, with 9 bases between. CDR3 bases: TGTGCCAGCAGCTTGGGCGAGGGCACCGGGGAGCTGTTTTTT. Protein: CASSLGEGTGELFF.

The rearrangement joins TRBV27 to TRBJ2-1; D is uncertain. The CDR3 is made up of 13 amino acids. Germline V gives CDR1 MNHEY, CDR2 SMNVEV (reference sequence). The V end lost 0 bases, the J end lost 5 bases, and 5 bases lay between the germline ends. The CDR3: CASSLSAHNEQFF. The CDR3 DNA sequence: TGTGCCAGCAGTTTATCGGCTCACAATGAGCAGTTCTTC.

This clone was seen just once. The chain carries TRBV10-3 and TRBJ2-5; 8 bases fit TRBD1. Trimming removed 8 bases from V and 5 bases from J; junction bases left unmatched: 13. Germline-derived CDR1 and CDR2 are ENHRY and SYGVKD. The CDR3 is 15 amino acids. CDR3 region: CAIRPAAGGAETQYF. The CDR3 DNA sequence: TGTGCCATCCGCCCGGCGGCAGGGGGCGCGGAGACCCAGTACTTC.

The rearrangement links TRBV27 to TRBJ1-2; 8 nucleotides align to TRBD1. Germline assignment: CDR1 MNHEY and CDR2 SMNVEV (reference sequence). The V gene end was trimmed by 6 bases and the J gene end by 4 bases; junction bases not matched to a gene: 7. This CDR3 comprises 14 residues. The CDR3 sequence: CASRTAGTGYGYTF. The DNA of the CDR3 is TGTGCCAGCAGAACGGCCGGGACAGGCTATGGCTACACCTTC.

The chain employs TRBV11-2 and TRBJ2-7; 7 bases fit TRBD2. Germline loops: CDR1 SGHAT, CDR2 FQNNGV. The length of the CDR3 is 15 residues. V shed 1 base and J 1 base; nucleotides not matched to a gene: 4. This chain's CDR3 is CASSLVSGGSYEQYF. DNA for the CDR3: TGTGCCAGCAGCTTAGTTTCGGGGGGATCCTACGAGCAGTACTTC.

V is TRBV7-9 and J is TRBJ2-4; D remains ambiguous. V was clipped by 0 bases and J by 8 bases, with 8 bases between them. CDR3 length equals 13 residues. Germline-derived CDR1 and CDR2 are SEHNR and FQNEAQ (reference sequence). The CDR3 loop reads CASSLAARDIQYF. Here the CDR3 DNA reads TGTGCCAGCAGCTTAGCTGCCCGGGACATTCAGTACTTC.

The rearrangement joins TRBV6-4 to TRBJ2-2; the match to TRBD1 covers 8 bases. Germline V lookup: CDR1 MRHNA, CDR2 SNTAGT. J was trimmed by 3 bases and V by 4 bases; bases with no gene match: 7. The CDR3 extends over 16 amino acids. Written as DNA, the CDR3 is TGTGCCAGCAGTGCAGGGGGCAATCGTTACACCGGGGAGCTGTTTTTT. Amino acid sequence: CASSAGGNRYTGELFF.

This chain links TRBV10-3 with TRBJ1-4, with D possibly being TRBD1 (5 bases). This CDR3 spans 19 amino acids. CDR1 and CDR2 (germline): ENHRY, SYGVKD. V was clipped by 6 bases and J by 0 bases, with 23 bases between them. DNA for the CDR3: TGTGCCATCAGGGGCGGGGTCGAAACAGGTCCTTCAACTAATGAAAAACTGTTTTTT. It codes for CAIRGGVETGPSTNEKLFF.

The rearrangement links TRBV6-5 to TRBJ1-3, with a possible D match to TRBD1 (6 bases). The CDR3 runs 16 residues. Trimming pared 2 bases from V and 0 bases from J, leaving 11 bases between. CDR1 is MNHEY, CDR2 SVGAGI, per germline. The CDR3 DNA follows: TGTGCCAGCAGTTACCGTCAGGACAGCTCTGGAAACACCATATATTTT. Translation: CASSYRQDSSGNTIYF.

The rearrangement joins TRBV5-4 to TRBJ2-3; TRBD2 is a possible D gene (6 bases). V was cut by 0 bases and J by 4 bases, with 12 bases left in between. This CDR3 region has 15 residues. Germline values: CDR1 SGHNT, CDR2 YYREEE (reference sequence). In DNA form, the CDR3 reads TGTGCCAGCAGCTTGGCCCAGTCTAGCGCAGATACGCAGTATTTT. Translating gives CASSLAQSSADTQYF.

The chain is built from TRBV7-2 and TRBJ2-1; 14 nucleotides line up with TRBD2. Germline V CDR1 and CDR2: SGHTA, FQGNSA. The CDR3 length is 16 residues. The J segment lost 7 bases and the V segment lost 5 bases, leaving 7 bases of the junction unmatched. The CDR3 loop reads CASSAAGTSGSNEQFF. The CDR3 DNA sequence: TGTGCCAGCAGCGCTGCCGGGACTAGCGGGAGTAATGAGCAGTTCTTC.

V gene TRBV28 combines with J gene TRBJ1-1; D unresolved. V shed 3 bases and J shed 1 base, with 21 bases lying between them. Germline assignment: CDR1 MDHEN and CDR2 SYDVKM. The CDR3 loop spans 18 amino acids. The CDR3 nucleotides are TGTGCCAGCAGTTTTGGTCGTAGACTCCAATTATGGAACACTGAAGCTTTCTTT. Translating it yields CASSFGRRLQLWNTEAFF.

The rearrangement joins TRBV6-6 to TRBJ1-5; D possibly corresponds to TRBD1 (5 bases). Germline V gene data show CDR1 as MNHNY and CDR2 as SVGAGI (reference sequence). The CDR3 has 15 amino acids. Trimming cost V 6 bases and J 5 bases, with 17 bases left between them. CDR3 in DNA: TGTGCCAGCAGCCTTATCGACAGAGTACATCAGCCCCAGCATTTT. This codes for CASSLIDRVHQPQHF.